Below, 10 T cell receptor beta chains from the same sample are listed, as sequenced in a study of T cell changes during pregnancy in multiple sclerosis (dated by TCRdb to the late 2010s). The library was generated by the immunoSEQ multiplex PCR assay. TCRdb obtained this table from immuneACCESS and retained in-frame rearrangements with V and J assigned. These tables miss some clones; where compared with another copy, unresolved V genes account for less than half of the shortfall, and the remainder is unexplained. Counted in this sample were about 68,000 clones; less than 95% of them appeared once. 1.5% of the sample goes to the ten largest clones. Material: peripheral blood, obtained in the third trimester of pregnancy. Receptors originate from a female donor with multiple sclerosis, enrolled in a pregnancy study.

This chain connects TRBV5-1 to TRBJ1-1, with D possibly being TRBD1 (5 bases). The CDR3 is 14 amino acids. Germline V CDR1 and CDR2: SGHRS, YFSETQ. V was clipped by 1 base and J by 1 base, with 8 bases between them. The CDR3 protein is CASSLTGENTEAFF. CDR3 sequence (DNA): TGCGCCAGCAGCTTGACAGGAGAGAACACTGAAGCTTTCTTT. The variable domain in full, with the rest retrieved from reference TRBV5-1 and TRBJ1-1, is KAGVTQTPRYLIKTRGQQVTLSCSPISGHRSVSWYQQTPGQGLQFLFEYFSETQRNKGNFPGRFSGRQFSNSRSEMNVSTLELGDSALYLCASSLTGENTEAFFGQGTRLTVV.

J is TRBJ1-5 and V is TRBV7-8; the D gene is possibly TRBD1 (5 bases). This CDR3 has 15 residues. V was trimmed by 1 base and J by 4 bases, leaving 11 bases between them. Looked up from germline, CDR1 is SGHVS and CDR2 is FQNEAQ. CDR3 DNA sequence: TGTGCCAGCAGCTTAGGACGGACACCAAATCAGCCCCAGCATTTT. This codes for CASSLGRTPNQPQHF.

The rearrangement uses TRBV6-1 and TRBJ2-7, with 7 bases fitting TRBD1. This CDR3 is 14 amino acids long. Germline CDR1 is MNHNS and CDR2 is SASEGT. The V segment lost 6 bases and the J segment 3 bases; nucleotides outside the gene matches: 8. CDR3 residues: CASRSGQAGYEQYF. The DNA for the CDR3 is TGTGCCAGCAGGTCCGGACAGGCGGGCTACGAGCAGTACTTC.

V is TRBV6-6 and J is TRBJ2-3; TRBD2 might be the D (5 bases). The V and J ends lost 7 bases and 0 bases respectively, with 11 bases between them. Per germline, CDR1 MNHNY and CDR2 SVGAGI (reference sequence). CDR3 size: 14 residues. In DNA form, the CDR3 reads TGTGCCAGCACCAAAGCGGTTAGCACAGATACGCAGTATTTT. This codes for CASTKAVSTDTQYF.

CDR3: CAISEVAGGPTDTQYF. Here the CDR3 DNA reads TGTGCCATCAGTGAGGTAGCGGGAGGGCCCACAGATACGCAGTATTTT. The V and J genes are TRBV10-3 and TRBJ2-3; 11 bases align to TRBD2. The CDR3 has 16 residues. Germline CDR1 is ENHRY and CDR2 is SYGVKD. J gave up 2 bases and V 2 bases, and 3 bases lay outside the gene matches.

CDR3 DNA sequence: TGTGCCAGCAGCCTCAGACAGCTGAATTTCGCGAACACCGGGGAGCTGTTTTTT. Translated, it gives CASSLRQLNFANTGELFF. The J gene is TRBJ2-2, the V gene TRBV7-2, with a weak D call TRBD1 (5 bases). Trimming left V 5 bases short and J 0 bases short, with 19 bases between. Germline CDR1 is SGHTA and CDR2 is FQGNSA. This CDR3 has 18 residues.

The V gene is TRBV5-4, the J gene TRBJ1-1; maybe TRBD1 (5 bases). Germline V gives CDR1 SGHNT, CDR2 YYREEE (reference sequence). Trimming took 2 bases from V and 5 from J, leaving 13 bases between them. This CDR3 spans 14 amino acids. The CDR3 loop is CASSLSRGETEAFF. The CDR3, as DNA: TGTGCCAGCAGCTTAAGTAGGGGCGAAACTGAAGCTTTCTTT.

The chain uses TRBV7-6 and TRBJ2-7, with 11 bases aligning to TRBD2. The CDR3 consists of 15 residues. V lost 4 bases and J lost 3; bases outside the gene matches: 5. Germline CDR1 and CDR2: SGHVS and FNYEAQ. The CDR3 nucleotides are TGTGCCAGCAGCTATCGGGGGACTAGCGGCTACGAGCAGTACTTC. This codes for CASSYRGTSGYEQYF.

The chain couples TRBV7-9 to TRBJ2-4; the D gene is possibly TRBD2 (6 bases). Germline V lookup: CDR1 SEHNR, CDR2 FQNEAQ (reference sequence). V lost 2 bases and J lost 0, with 8 bases in between. The CDR3 length is 15 residues. This CDR3 reads CASSLPGLAKNIQYF. CDR3 DNA sequence: TGTGCCAGCAGCTTACCGGGACTAGCCAAAAACATTCAGTACTTC.

This clone was picked up one time. The rearrangement uses TRBV2 and TRBJ1-2; D uncertain. The CDR3 contains 16 residues. Germline V gives CDR1 SNHLY, CDR2 FYNNEI. Trimming shortened V by 11 bases and J by 0 bases, and 22 bases separated the two germline ends. The CDR3 spells CAPNYWEAPPNYGYTF. The CDR3 DNA reads as TGTGCCCCTAACTACTGGGAGGCCCCGCCTAACTATGGCTACACCTTC.